These 27 T cell receptor beta chains were sequenced from one sample in a study of blood T cell repertoires in COVID-19. Assay: immunoSEQ multiplex PCR; the TCRdb copy retains only in-frame clones and omits some. The sample consists of about 170,000 clones, 82% of them appearing once. The sample taken for sequencing was peripheral blood. The receptor source for this set is a woman aged 70-85 years with acute or convalescent COVID-19.

This rearrangement joins TRBV18 to TRBJ1-3, with D perhaps matching TRBD1 (6 bases). The CDR3 runs to 15 residues. Trimming removed 2 bases from V and 4 bases from J, with 12 bases in between. Germline lookup yields CDR1 KGHSH and CDR2 LQKENI. The CDR3 sequence is CASSPNRQEGNTIYF. The CDR3 nucleotides read TGTGCCAGCTCACCAAATAGACAGGAGGGAAACACCATATATTTT.

The rearrangement uses TRBV7-2 and TRBJ1-1; a possible D gene is TRBD1 (6 bases). This CDR3 contains 17 residues. V gave up 0 bases and J gave up 1 base, with 15 bases separating them. Germline CDR1 is SGHTA and CDR2 is FQGNSA. The CDR3 spells CASSLAGQGRANTEAFF. In DNA form, the CDR3 reads TGTGCCAGCAGCTTAGCGGGGCAGGGGAGAGCGAACACTGAAGCTTTCTTT. Together with reference TRBV7-2 and TRBJ1-1, the CDR3 gives the full variable domain: GAGVSQSPSNKVTEKGKDVELRCDPISGHTALYWYRQSLGQGLEFLIYFQGNSAPDKSGLPSDRFSAERTGGSVSTLTIQRTQQEDSAVYLCASSLAGQGRANTEAFFGQGTRLTVV.

This chain uses TRBV28 with TRBJ1-1; TRBD1 might be the D (6 bases). Trimming removed 1 base at V and 6 bases at J, with 21 bases between. CDR1 is MDHEN and CDR2 is SYDVKM in the germline V gene. This CDR3 has 17 residues. CDR3 region: CASSLSGQGLRHAEAFF. In DNA form, the CDR3 reads TGTGCCAGCAGTTTATCAGGGCAGGGGCTACGGCACGCTGAAGCTTTCTTT. The complete variable domain, with remaining parts taken from reference TRBV28 and TRBJ1-1, reads DVKVTQSSRYLVKRTGEKVFLECVQDMDHENMFWYRQDPGLGLRLIYFSYDVKMKEKGDIPEGYSVSREKKERFSLILESASTNQTSMYLCASSLSGQGLRHAEAFFGQGTRLTVV.

This sequence joins TRBV19 and TRBJ2-1; 7 bases are shared with TRBD2. V lost 2 bases to trimming and J lost 10 bases; unmatched junction nucleotides: 11. The CDR3 consists of 15 residues. The germline V gene encodes CDR1 LNHDA and CDR2 SQIVND (reference sequence). In nucleotides, the CDR3 is TGTGCCAGTAGTATATCAGCGGGATCCTCTCGGGAGCAGTTCTTC. Its translation is CASSISAGSSREQFF.

V and J are TRBV7-9 and TRBJ1-1; D is perhaps TRBD1 (6 bases). V was trimmed by 2 bases and J by 1 base, leaving 8 bases between them. Germline V gene sequence: CDR1 SEHNR, CDR2 FQNEAQ (reference sequence). CDR3 length: 14 residues. The CDR3: CASSLNRANTEAFF. The CDR3 bases are TGTGCCAGCAGCTTAAACAGGGCGAACACTGAAGCTTTCTTT.

This clone is a singleton in its sample. The DNA for the CDR3 is TGCGCCAGCAGCTTGGTGGGTTCAACGGGAAGAGAGCAGTTCTTC. This encodes CASSLVGSTGREQFF. V and J are TRBV5-1 and TRBJ2-1; a possible D gene is TRBD2 (5 bases). Trimming took 0 bases from V and 10 from J, leaving 17 bases between them. CDR1 is SGHRS, CDR2 YFSETQ, per germline. CDR3 length equals 15 residues.

CDR3 residues: CASSLGATGNTIYF. The CDR3 DNA sequence: TGCGCCAGCAGCTTGGGGGCCACTGGAAACACCATATATTTT. The genes are TRBV5-1 and TRBJ1-3; D ambiguous. Germline values: CDR1 SGHRS, CDR2 YFSETQ. V was shortened by 0 bases and J by 2 bases, with 6 bases between the two germline ends. The CDR3 runs 14 residues.

This rearrangement joins TRBV29-1 to TRBJ1-2; D is possibly TRBD1 (6 bases). The CDR3 totals 16 residues. Germline V CDR1 and CDR2: SQVTM, ANQGSEA. Trimming shortened V by 0 bases and J by 6 bases, and 20 bases separated the two germline ends. CDR3 residues: CSVEDQGRPGGHGYTF. The CDR3 DNA is TGCAGCGTTGAAGATCAGGGCAGGCCTGGGGGCCATGGCTACACCTTC. Filled out from reference TRBV29-1 and TRBJ1-2, the complete variable domain reads SAVISQKPSRDICQRGTSLTIQCQVDSQVTMMFWYRQQPGQSLTLIATANQGSEATYESGFVIDKFPISRPNLTFSTLTVSNMSPEDSSIYLCSVEDQGRPGGHGYTFGSGTRLTVV.

The V gene is TRBV7-2, the J gene TRBJ2-2, with 7 bases identical to TRBD2. With V trimmed by 2 bases and J by 1 base, 4 bases remained unmatched. Germline V gene data show CDR1 as SGHTA and CDR2 as FQGNSA. The CDR3 is 16 amino acids. The CDR3 region is CASSLTSGENTGELFF. Written as DNA, the CDR3 is TGTGCCAGCAGCTTAACGAGCGGGGAGAACACCGGGGAGCTGTTTTTT.

The chain joins TRBV11-2 to TRBJ2-3; D gene uncertain. This CDR3 region has 17 residues. Between the trimmed V and J ends, which lost 5 bases and 0 bases, there was a span of 18 bases. The germline CDR1 and CDR2 sequences are SGHAT and FQNNGV. The CDR3 sequence: CASSRGWFETSTDTQYF. Written as DNA, the CDR3 is TGTGCCAGCAGCCGAGGCTGGTTCGAAACTAGCACAGATACGCAGTATTTT.

V usage is TRBV5-1 and J usage is TRBJ2-1; D perhaps matches TRBD2 (6 bases). In germline, CDR1 is SGHRS, CDR2 YFSETQ. V was cut by 7 bases and J by 10 bases, with 21 bases left in between. The CDR3 runs to 14 residues. DNA of the CDR3: TGCGCCAGCCGGAGGGACCCTGAAGGTCCGGAGCAGTTCTTC. The encoded protein is CASRRDPEGPEQFF.

V usage is TRBV7-2 and J usage is TRBJ1-5; tentative D call: TRBD1 (5 bases). CDR1 and CDR2 from the germline V gene are SGHTA and FQGNSA. V lost 11 bases, J lost 1 base, and 18 bases lay in between. CDR3 length: 15 residues. The CDR3 nucleotides read TGTGCCTCCGATGGGGGGTCCTGGAGCAATCAGCCCCAGCATTTT. As protein: CASDGGSWSNQPQHF. Using reference TRBV7-2 and TRBJ1-5 for the parts outside the CDR3, the full variable domain is GAGVSQSPSNKVTEKGKDVELRCDPISGHTALYWYRQSLGQGLEFLIYFQGNSAPDKSGLPSDRFSAERTGGSVSTLTIQRTQQEDSAVYLCASDGGSWSNQPQHFGDGTRLSIL.

The chain employs TRBV29-1 and TRBJ1-2, with 8 bases identical to TRBD1. The CDR3 is made up of 14 amino acids. The ends lost 5 bases at V and 4 bases at J; junction bases unmatched: 9. CDR1 is SQVTM, CDR2 ANQGSEA, per germline. The CDR3 reads CSVHETGVGYGYTF. The CDR3 DNA reads as TGCAGCGTTCACGAGACAGGGGTTGGCTATGGCTACACCTTC.

The V call is TRBV24-1, the J call TRBJ2-1; D gene unclear. V lost 3 bases and J lost 10, with 9 bases in between. Germline values: CDR1 KGHDR, CDR2 SFDVKD. The CDR3 is 12 residues long. The CDR3 DNA reads TGTGCCACCAGTGATCGACTGTCGGAGCAGTTCTTC. Translated, it gives CATSDRLSEQFF.

CDR3 region: CASSLTVATGELFF. CDR3 DNA: TGTGCCAGCAGCTTAACGGTAGCAACCGGGGAGCTGTTTTTT. The chain has TRBV7-3 and TRBJ2-2; no definite D call. Per the germline V gene, CDR1 is SGHTA and CDR2 is FQGTGA. Trimming pared 0 bases from V and 5 bases from J, leaving 7 bases between. The CDR3 has 14 residues.

The gene calls are TRBV3-1 (or the pseudogene TRBV3-2) and TRBJ2-6, with 7 bases matching TRBD1. The V and J ends lost 4 bases and 10 bases, in that order; junction bases with no gene match: 4. The CDR3 has 13 amino acids. In germline, CDR1 is LGHDT, CDR2 YNNKEL (reference sequence). CDR3: CASSPQTGNVLTF. CDR3 sequence (DNA): TGTGCCAGCAGCCCTCAGACAGGGAACGTCCTGACTTTC.

This chain connects TRBV3-1 (or the pseudogene TRBV3-2) to TRBJ1-2; D possibly corresponds to TRBD1 (5 bases). V was shortened by 1 base and J by 7 bases, with 10 bases between the two germline ends. The CDR3 is made up of 13 amino acids. Germline values: CDR1 LGHDT, CDR2 YNNKEL (reference sequence). CDR3 DNA: TGTGCCAGCAGCCAAGGACAGAACCTTGGCTACACCTTC. As protein: CASSQGQNLGYTF.

The CDR3 reads CASRGPGHRGHFYGYTF. The CDR3 DNA follows: TGTGCCAGCAGGGGACCGGGACACCGTGGACATTTCTATGGCTACACCTTC. V and J are TRBV28 and TRBJ1-2, with D possibly matching TRBD1 (6 bases). V lost 6 bases, J lost 4 bases, and 24 bases lay in between. Germline V gives CDR1 MDHEN, CDR2 SYDVKM. This CDR3 contains 17 residues.

This clone was detected only once. DNA of the CDR3: TGTGCCAGCAGCTTAGTGGGGACAGGGGGTAATGAAAAACTGTTTTTT. It translates to CASSLVGTGGNEKLFF. This sequence joins TRBV7-2 and TRBJ1-4, with TRBD1 matching over 11 bases. V lost 1 base to trimming and J lost 4 bases; unmatched junction nucleotides: 2. Germline CDR1 is SGHTA and CDR2 is FQGNSA. CDR3 length equals 16 residues.

V is TRBV7-2 and J is TRBJ2-3; 8 bases are a match to TRBD2. Germline CDR1 and CDR2: SGHTA and FQGNSA. This CDR3 is 16 amino acids long. Trimming removed 1 base from V and 4 bases from J; junction bases left unmatched: 7. The CDR3 sequence is CASSLVAGLGADTQYF. For the CDR3, the DNA is TGTGCCAGCAGCTTAGTAGCGGGACTTGGTGCAGATACGCAGTATTTT.

The chain couples TRBV10-3 to TRBJ2-7, with D perhaps matching TRBD1 (7 bases). The CDR3 totals 12 residues. With 8 bases removed from V and 7 bases from J, the gap between germline ends came to 15 bases. Looked up from germline, CDR1 is ENHRY and CDR2 is SYGVKD. CDR3 region: CAIGRGREEQYF. The DNA of the CDR3 is TGTGCCATCGGTAGGGGGCGGGAAGAGCAGTACTTC.

The chain joins TRBV19 to TRBJ2-7, with 12 bases identical to TRBD1. V was pared by 4 bases and J by 4 bases, with 11 bases of the junction left unmatched. CDR1 is LNHDA and CDR2 is SQIVND in the germline V gene (reference sequence). This CDR3 has 17 amino acids. For the CDR3, the DNA is TGTGCCAGTAGTAAAGTCACCGGGACAGGGGGCAATTACGAGCAGTACTTC. It yields the protein CASSKVTGTGGNYEQYF.

The chain links TRBV7-2 to TRBJ2-7, with a weak D call TRBD1 (5 bases). The germline gives CDR1 SGHTA, CDR2 FQGNSA. The CDR3 is 15 amino acids. V shed 1 base and J shed 6 bases, with 16 bases lying between them. The CDR3 DNA sequence: TGTGCCAGCAGCTTAGATCAACCAGGGTTTGGCGAGCAGTACTTC. Its protein is CASSLDQPGFGEQYF. Full variable domain (missing parts from reference TRBV7-2 and TRBJ2-7): GAGVSQSPSNKVTEKGKDVELRCDPISGHTALYWYRQSLGQGLEFLIYFQGNSAPDKSGLPSDRFSAERTGGSVSTLTIQRTQQEDSAVYLCASSLDQPGFGEQYFGPGTRLTVT.

V usage is TRBV28 and J usage is TRBJ1-4; no definite D call. Germline V gene lookup returns CDR1 MDHEN and CDR2 SYDVKM. Trimming pared 5 bases from V and 2 bases from J, leaving 3 bases between. The CDR3 totals 12 residues. The CDR3 DNA reads as TGTGCCAGCAGTACTACTAATGAAAAACTGTTTTTT. Translated: CASSTTNEKLFF.

The chain carries TRBV27 and TRBJ1-4; the D gene is possibly TRBD1 (5 bases). Germline-derived CDR1 and CDR2 are MNHEY and SMNVEV (reference sequence). V was trimmed by 4 bases and J by 3 bases, leaving 18 bases between them. This CDR3 has 17 amino acids. As DNA, the CDR3 is TGTGCCAGCAGTTCTTGGGGCGACCCGACGGCTAATGAAAAACTGTTTTTT. Translated, it gives CASSSWGDPTANEKLFF. Full variable domain (remainder filled in from reference TRBV27 and TRBJ1-4): EAQVTQNPRYLITVTGKKLTVTCSQNMNHEYMSWYRQDPGLGLRQIYYSMNVEVTDKGDVPEGYKVSRKEKRNFPLILESPSPNQTSLYFCASSSWGDPTANEKLFFGSGTQLSVL.

V usage is TRBV14 and J usage is TRBJ1-5; 7 nucleotides match TRBD1. J was trimmed by 5 bases and V by 1 base; bases with no gene match: 11. The CDR3 runs 17 residues. CDR1 and CDR2 from the germline V gene are SGHDN and FVKESK. Written as DNA, the CDR3 is TGTGCCAGCAGCCAAGCAATTAGGAGGGGGCACGATCAGCCCCAGCATTTT. Protein product: CASSQAIRRGHDQPQHF.

The V call is TRBV4-1, the J call TRBJ1-4; the D is unclear. Germline loops: CDR1 MGHRA, CDR2 YSYEKL. The CDR3 has 14 residues. V shed 2 bases and J shed 4 bases, with 8 bases lying between them. CDR3 sequence reads: CASSQPQNNEKLFF. In DNA form, the CDR3 reads TGCGCCAGCAGCCAACCACAGAATAATGAAAAACTGTTTTTT.